This T cell receptor (beta chain) was recovered during a study of T cell responses to AZD1222 COVID-19 vaccine. For this clone: Its antigen is not known.

The study, taken as a whole, reports: Unmutated variant regions reportedly attract nearly half of all spike-specific TCRs. Once two AZD1222 doses were given, Spike-specific TCR breadth and depth went up. There were mostly white British donors and more females than males, and clonal diversity was possibly underestimated. Regions 160-218 and 743-854 dominated among vaccine-associated CD4 TCRs spanning spike.

The assay was immunoSEQ multiplex PCR, and TCRdb's table has in-frame clones only and misses some. The table has 85,000 to 90,000 clones, about 86% seen once. The V gene lost 3 bases and the J gene lost 1 base, with 15 bases spanning the gap. The V gene's germline CDR1 is SGDLS and CDR2 YYNGEE. CDR3 length: 16 residues. J is TRBJ2-3 and V is TRBV9; D not resolved. The sample consisted of peripheral blood, taken on day 0 of MenACWY control vaccination. This clonotype was sampled from an adult in good health. For the CDR3, the DNA is TGTGCCAGCAGCGCCCAAGCGAATTTCGGCACAGATACGCAGTATTTT. This codes for CASSAQANFGTDTQYF.